A selection of T cell receptor beta chains follows, all from one sample in a study of shared clonotypes between healthy human individuals. Data came from immunoSEQ multiplex PCR; TCRdb stores just in-frame clones and leaves some out. Of about 2.5 million clones in the sample, around 90% were seen once. The specimen sequenced was naive CD4+ T cells from PBMCs. The receptor source for this set is a young man in good health. Some clones in this sample may be carry-over from other donors' samples. CDR3s include the opening cysteine and the closing phenylalanine or tryptophan. D genes are given only for firm matches. Where a row states a size, it is once, few, many or the class of an expanded clone; other rows omit it.

V	size	J	D	DNA	CDR3
TRBV7-9	-	TRBJ2-7	-	TGTGCCAGCAGCCGGGGACTGAACTACGAGCAGTACTTC	CASSRGLNYEQYF
TRBV4-1	-	TRBJ1-5	TRBD1	TGCGCCAGCAGCCACAGGGACAGGCGGGATCAGCCCCAGCATTTT	CASSHRDRRDQPQHF
TRBV15	once	TRBJ2-3	TRBD2	TGTGCCACCAGAGGGGCTAGCGGGAGGGCGGAAGATACGCAGTATTTT	CATRGASGRAEDTQYF
TRBV2	-	TRBJ2-1	TRBD2	TGTGCCAGCAGGGACGGACTAGTGGGGAATGAGCAGTTCTTC	CASRDGLVGNEQFF
TRBV5-1	-	TRBJ2-1	TRBD2	TGCGCCAGCAGCGGGGGACTAGCGGGGAAGGCGGGCAATGAGCAGTTCTTC	CASSGGLAGKAGNEQFF
TRBV28	once	TRBJ2-5	-	TGTGCCAGCAGTTTAGGAACGGAGACCCAGTACTTC	CASSLGTETQYF
TRBV5-4	-	TRBJ1-5	-	TGTGCCAGCAGCTTGGTGAGGGAGAGGGCCGGGGGCAATCAGCCCCAGCATTTT	CASSLVRERAGGNQPQHF
TRBV4-2	-	TRBJ2-2	-	TGTGCCAGCAGCCAAGATGGGGGCACCGGGGAGCTGTTTTTT	CASSQDGGTGELFF
TRBV6-5	-	TRBJ1-5	-	TGTGCCAGCAGTTACGTGGGGACCGGTCAGCCCCAGCATTTT	CASSYVGTGQPQHF
TRBV11-2	-	TRBJ1-1	-	TGTGCCAGCAGACAGGGAGGGGCGTTCGTGAACACTGAAGCTTTCTTT	CASRQGGAFVNTEAFF
TRBV6-5	-	TRBJ2-7	-	TGTGCCAGCAGTTACTCCCGGGGCAGGGCCTACGAGCAGTACTTC	CASSYSRGRAYEQYF
TRBV5-4	-	TRBJ2-5	TRBD1	TGTGCCAGCAGCTTGGGGACAGGGCCTTGGGAGACCCAGTACTTC	CASSLGTGPWETQYF
TRBV28	-	TRBJ1-2	-	TGTGCCAGCAGTCCCTGGACGGGGTTTGTGCCCGATTCTTATGGCTACACCTTC	CASSPWTGFVPDSYGYTF
TRBV9	few	TRBJ1-4	-	TGTGCCAGCAGCGTAGGAAGCTATGAAAAACTGTTTTTT	CASSVGSYEKLFF
TRBV7-8	-	TRBJ2-7	TRBD1	TGTGCCAGCAGCCCGACGACAGGGGGGGGCGAGCAGTACTTC	CASSPTTGGGEQYF
TRBV4-3	-	TRBJ2-3	TRBD2	TGCGCCAGCAGCCACAGGCGGGGGGATACGCAGTATTTT	CASSHRRGDTQYF
TRBV9	-	TRBJ1-3	-	TGTGCCAGCAGCGTATCGGTCAGGAACTCTGGAAACACCATATATTTT	CASSVSVRNSGNTIYF
TRBV5-5	-	TRBJ2-7	-	TGTGCCAGCAGCTTGGACCCAGGCAGGTACGAGCAGTACTTC	CASSLDPGRYEQYF
TRBV7-3	-	TRBJ2-3	TRBD2	TGTGCCAGCAGCTCGGGTAGCGGGAGTGGAGATACGCAGTATTTT	CASSSGSGSGDTQYF
TRBV9	once	TRBJ1-3	-	TGTGCCAGCAGCCGTAGACAGTTCTCTGGAAACACCATATATTTT	CASSRRQFSGNTIYF
TRBV19	-	TRBJ1-5	-	TGTGCCAGTACCCGGACCGCCGACTTCAATCAGCCCCAGCATTTT	CASTRTADFNQPQHF
TRBV5-1	-	TRBJ2-7	TRBD2	TGCGCCAGCAGCTTGTTAGCGGGGAACTACGAGCAGTACTTC	CASSLLAGNYEQYF
TRBV4-2	-	TRBJ2-5	TRBD1	TGTGCCAGCAGCCAAGGGGGGACAGGGGGCGGCGAGACCCAGTACTTC	CASSQGGTGGGETQYF
TRBV15	-	TRBJ1-3	-	TGTGCCACCAGCAGAGATCTTATTGGATCTGGAAACACCATATATTTT	CATSRDLIGSGNTIYF
TRBV28	-	TRBJ2-7	TRBD1	TGTGCCAGCAGTTTATCCGGGACAGTCCCCTACGAGCAGTACTTC	CASSLSGTVPYEQYF
TRBV7-9	-	TRBJ2-1	-	TGTGCCAGCAGCTTAACCACGGGGCGAAACAATGAGCAGTTCTTC	CASSLTTGRNNEQFF
TRBV28	-	TRBJ2-7	-	TGTGCCAGCACTGGCGGGTACTACTACGAGCAGTACTTC	CASTGGYYYEQYF
TRBV4-2	-	TRBJ1-5	-	TGTGCCAGCAGCCAAGATTCAGGACAGTCTAATCAGCCCCAGCATTTT	CASSQDSGQSNQPQHF
TRBV5-1	-	TRBJ1-1	TRBD1	TGCGCCAGCAGCTGGAAGGGACAGGGAGGCACTGAAGCTTTCTTT	CASSWKGQGGTEAFF
TRBV4-3	-	TRBJ2-6	-	TGCGCCAGCAGCCAAAACCTGTATATCAGCTCTGGGGCCAACGTCCTGACTTTC	CASSQNLYISSGANVLTF